Below are 32 T cell receptor beta chains sequenced from a single sample in a study of cytomegalovirus exposure and HLA in healthy donors listed by TCRdb under 2017. Libraries were built with the immunoSEQ multiplex PCR assay. A mixture of 60 forward primers for TCR Vbeta segments and 13 reverse primers for TCR Jbeta segments was used in the multiplex PCR. The table was pulled from immuneACCESS by TCRdb, which kept in-frame rearrangements only. Such tables lose some clones; where checked, under half of the loss comes from unresolved V genes, and the rest has no known cause. In this sample the table shows hundreds of thousands of clones, about 66% of which occur a single time. The biggest ten clones account for approximately 2.3% of the sample. The sequenced sample consisted of PBMCs. The source is a female donor in good health and CMV-seronegative.

This sequence joins TRBV7-2 and TRBJ2-4; 7 bases agree with TRBD1. Trimming at V came to 3 bases and at J to 4 bases, leaving 3 bases not matched to a gene. The germline gives CDR1 SGHTA, CDR2 FQGNSA. The CDR3 is 14 residues long. The CDR3, as DNA: TGTGCCAGCAGCTTTAAACAGGGGAAAAACATTCAGTACTTC. Translation: CASSFKQGKNIQYF.

Remarks on this clone: At the DNA level, this CDR3 is encoded by other sequences in the same sample as well. DNA for the CDR3: TGTGCCAGCAGCTTGGCAGGGGGCAGAGAGACCCAGTACTTC. This codes for CASSLAGGRETQYF. This chain connects TRBV5-4 to TRBJ2-5, with 8 bases fitting TRBD1. Germline CDR1 and CDR2: SGHNT and YYREEE (reference sequence). The CDR3 spans 14 residues. With V trimmed by 0 bases and J by 4 bases, 2 bases remained unmatched.

The chain combines TRBV7-2 with TRBJ2-5, with 7 nucleotides matching TRBD1. This CDR3 has 13 amino acids. The germline V gene has CDR1 SGHTA and CDR2 FQGNSA. Trimming took 6 bases from V and 4 from J; bases not matched to a gene: 5. The CDR3 DNA reads as TGTGCCAGCAGTCCCAGACAGGGAGAGACCCAGTACTTC. It encodes CASSPRQGETQYF.

V usage is TRBV5-1 and J usage is TRBJ1-2; 8 bases are a match to TRBD1. V gave up 4 bases and J gave up 8 bases; unmatched junction bases: 10. In germline, CDR1 is SGHRS, CDR2 YFSETQ. The length of the CDR3 is 14 residues. The CDR3 bases are TGCGCCAGCAGCGCGGGACAGGCTGAGGGGGGCTACACCTTC. Protein: CASSAGQAEGGYTF. Complete variable domain (other parts from reference TRBV5-1 and TRBJ1-2): KAGVTQTPRYLIKTRGQQVTLSCSPISGHRSVSWYQQTPGQGLQFLFEYFSETQRNKGNFPGRFSGRQFSNSRSEMNVSTLELGDSALYLCASSAGQAEGGYTFGSGTRLTVV.

V and J are TRBV6-5 and TRBJ2-7, with D perhaps TRBD1 (5 bases). Germline values: CDR1 MNHEY, CDR2 SVGAGI. CDR3 length: 13 residues. Trimming took 6 bases from V and 3 from J, leaving 12 bases between them. The CDR3 nucleotides are TGTGCCAGCAGCTTCGACAGAGACTACGAGCAGTACTTC. Protein product: CASSFDRDYEQYF.

This clone was picked up a small number of times. This rearrangement joins TRBV5-1 to TRBJ2-5; D is perhaps TRBD1 (6 bases). V was trimmed by 4 bases and J by 2 bases, leaving 9 bases between them. This CDR3 region has 13 residues. Looked up from germline, CDR1 is SGHRS and CDR2 is YFSETQ. The CDR3 coding sequence is TGCGCCAGCAGCGGGGGCCTACAAGAGACCCAGTACTTC. Its protein product is CASSGGLQETQYF.

The chain couples TRBV5-1 to TRBJ2-7, with 7 bases lining up with TRBD1. Germline CDR1 SGHRS, CDR2 YFSETQ. There are 15 residues in the CDR3. Trimming removed 4 bases from V and 0 bases from J; junction bases left unmatched: 7. The CDR3 here is CASSGIGDSSYEQYF. The DNA for the CDR3 is TGCGCCAGCAGCGGTATAGGGGACAGCTCCTACGAGCAGTACTTC.

The chain is built from TRBV12-2 and TRBJ2-1; TRBD2 is taken as the D call from the table, unchecked against the DNA. TRBV12-2 is termed a pseudogene. The CDR3 consists of 17 residues. The CDR3 bases are TGTGCAAGTCGCTTAGCGCCTAGCGGGAGAATCTACAATGAGCAGTTCTTC. Amino acids: CASRLAPSGRIYNEQFF.

V is TRBV11-2 and J is TRBJ2-1; TRBD1 matches 8 bases. The CDR3 loop spans 16 amino acids. J gave up 5 bases and V 6 bases, and 12 bases lay outside the gene matches. Germline V gene data show CDR1 as SGHAT and CDR2 as FQNNGV. CDR3 amino acids: CASSSLLQGGNNEQFF. The CDR3 region has the DNA TGTGCCAGCAGTTCTCTCCTACAGGGGGGTAACAATGAGCAGTTCTTC. Based on the CDR3 plus reference TRBV11-2 and TRBJ2-1, the full variable domain is EAGVAQSPRYKIIEKRQSVAFWCNPISGHATLYWYQQILGQGPKLLIQFQNNGVVDDSQLPKDRFSAERLKGVDSTLKIQPAKLEDSAVYLCASSSLLQGGNNEQFFGPGTRLTVL.

V usage is TRBV13 and J usage is TRBJ1-2; 7 nucleotides line up with TRBD1. CDR1 and CDR2 (germline): PRHDT, FYEKMQ (reference sequence). J lost 4 bases, V lost 4 bases, and 6 bases had no gene match. The CDR3 has 14 amino acids. CDR3 region: CASSYTGEPYGYTF. The CDR3 DNA is TGTGCCAGCAGCTATACAGGGGAACCCTATGGCTACACCTTC.

The gene calls are TRBV9 and TRBJ2-7; possible D gene TRBD2, 5 bases. The V gene lost 0 bases and the J gene lost 6 bases, with 10 bases spanning the gap. Per germline, CDR1 SGDLS and CDR2 YYNGEE. There are 13 residues in the CDR3. The DNA of the CDR3 is TGTGCCAGCAGCGTAGGGTCCGGAGGCGAGCAGTACTTC. Protein sequence: CASSVGSGGEQYF.

This chain uses TRBV6-1 with TRBJ2-7; TRBD2 matches 12 bases. After removal of 6 bases from V and 5 bases from J, the junction contained 2 bases not matched to a gene. The length of the CDR3 is 13 residues. The germline V gene has CDR1 MNHNS and CDR2 SASEGT. CDR3 residues: CASRLAGGNEQYF. In nucleotides, the CDR3 is TGTGCCAGCAGACTAGCGGGAGGCAACGAGCAGTACTTC.

The chain combines TRBV5-6 with TRBJ2-5; 9 nucleotides match TRBD1. There are 14 residues in the CDR3. CDR1 is SGHDT, CDR2 YYEEEE, per germline. V lost 4 bases and J lost 5; bases outside the gene matches: 6. As DNA, the CDR3 is TGTGCCAGCAGCCCGCGGACAGGGGACGAGACCCAGTACTTC. The encoded protein is CASSPRTGDETQYF. The complete variable domain, with remaining parts taken from reference TRBV5-6 and TRBJ2-5, reads DAGVTQSPTHLIKTRGQQVTLRCSPKSGHDTVSWYQQALGQGPQFIFQYYEEEERQRGNFPDRFSGHQFPNYSSELNVNALLLGDSALYLCASSPRTGDETQYFGPGTRLLVL.

The chain recombines TRBV7-9 with TRBJ1-4, with D possibly TRBD1 on 5 matching bases. Germline-derived CDR1 and CDR2 are SEHNR and FQNEAQ (reference sequence). The V end was cut by 4 bases, the J end by 8 bases, with 14 bases between. The CDR3 sequence is 14 residues long. The CDR3 is CASSSPGGSEKLFF. CDR3 nucleotide sequence: TGTGCCAGCAGCTCTCCGGGGGGTAGCGAAAAACTGTTTTTT.

The rearrangement joins TRBV7-9 to TRBJ2-5, with a possible D match to TRBD2 (5 bases). V was shortened by 5 bases and J by 1 base, with 20 bases between the two germline ends. This CDR3 spans 17 amino acids. The germline V gene has CDR1 SEHNR and CDR2 FQNEAQ (reference sequence). The CDR3, as DNA: TGTGCCAGCAGCCAACCAACCGGGCTAGCCCTCCAAGAGACCCAGTACTTC. Translation: CASSQPTGLALQETQYF.

The chain links TRBV11-3 to TRBJ2-7, with D possibly TRBD1 on 6 matching bases. This CDR3 is 11 amino acids long. CDR1 and CDR2 (germline): SGHNT, YENEEA. V lost 4 bases, J lost 7 bases, and 8 bases lay in between. CDR3: CASSWGREQYF. CDR3 in DNA: TGTGCCAGCAGCTGGGGGCGGGAGCAGTACTTC.

CDR3 sequence: CASSLSAGNQPQHF. CDR3 DNA: TGCGCCAGCAGCTTGTCGGCCGGGAATCAGCCCCAGCATTTT. The gene calls are TRBV5-1 and TRBJ1-5; D call uncertain. The CDR3 totals 14 residues. Germline V gene sequence: CDR1 SGHRS, CDR2 YFSETQ. The ends were cut back, 1 base at V and 4 bases at J, with 9 bases in the middle.

The chain is built from TRBV5-1 and TRBJ1-1; possible D gene TRBD1, 6 bases. Germline assignment: CDR1 SGHRS and CDR2 YFSETQ. This CDR3 has 15 residues. The V and J ends lost 4 bases and 0 bases respectively, with 13 bases between them. CDR3 nucleotides: TGCGCCAGCAGCCAACAGGGTACGGTGAACACTGAAGCTTTCTTT. As protein: CASSQQGTVNTEAFF.

J is TRBJ2-5 and V is TRBV6-1, with 7 positions matching TRBD1. From germline, CDR1 is MNHNS and CDR2 SASEGT. The CDR3 is 14 amino acids. V lost 1 base to trimming and J lost 4 bases; unmatched junction nucleotides: 3. DNA for the CDR3: TGTGCCAGCAGTGAAGGACAGGGCGGAGAGACCCAGTACTTC. It translates to CASSEGQGGETQYF.

V and J are TRBV13 and TRBJ2-2; D unclear. Germline lookup yields CDR1 PRHDT and CDR2 FYEKMQ (reference sequence). V lost 1 base and J 1 base, leaving 4 bases between the germline ends. The CDR3 runs to 14 residues. The CDR3 nucleotides read TGTGCCAGCAGCTTAGCCCAGAACACCGGGGAGCTGTTTTTT. This sequence encodes CASSLAQNTGELFF.

Regarding this clone: One junction end disagrees with the germline gene, perhaps due to a read error. V is TRBV7-9 and J is TRBJ1-1; 8 positions match TRBD1. Germline V gives CDR1 SEHNR, CDR2 FQNEAQ (reference sequence). CDR3 length: 12 residues. The CDR3 loop reads CSSSATGAEAFF. In nucleotides, the CDR3 is TGTTCCAGCAGCGCGACAGGGGCTGAAGCTTTCTTT.

The chain recombines TRBV9 with TRBJ2-3; 11 bases line up with TRBD2. CDR1 is SGDLS and CDR2 is YYNGEE in the germline V gene. The V and J ends lost 4 bases and 6 bases, in that order; junction bases with no gene match: 10. This CDR3 region has 16 residues. The CDR3 is CASSSELAGVADTQYF. CDR3 DNA sequence: TGTGCCAGCAGCTCAGAACTAGCGGGAGTGGCGGATACGCAGTATTTT.

The chain joins TRBV2 to TRBJ2-2; unclear D gene. V lost 7 bases to trimming and J lost 6 bases, with 12 bases between them. The CDR3 has 13 amino acids. Germline-derived CDR1 and CDR2 are SNHLY and FYNNEI. The CDR3 sequence: CASKNRGSGELFF. DNA for the CDR3: TGTGCCAGCAAAAATAGAGGCTCCGGGGAGCTGTTTTTT.

The V call is TRBV11-3, the J call TRBJ2-7; 11 bases are shared with TRBD2. This CDR3 contains 15 residues. The V gene's germline CDR1 is SGHNT and CDR2 YENEEA. The ends lost 5 bases at V and 4 bases at J; junction bases unmatched: 7. CDR3 loop: CASSRLAGKEYEQYF. The CDR3 bases are TGTGCCAGCAGCCGACTAGCGGGGAAGGAGTACGAGCAGTACTTC.

This clone was detected a few times. This chain joins TRBV7-8 and TRBJ2-4, with D possibly matching TRBD2 (5 bases). Germline CDR1 and CDR2: SGHVS and FQNEAQ. V was trimmed by 1 base and J by 2 bases, leaving 9 bases between them. This CDR3 is built from 15 residues. CDR3 in amino acids: CASSLDRGSKNIQYF. CDR3 DNA sequence: TGTGCCAGCAGCTTAGATCGGGGTTCCAAAAACATTCAGTACTTC.

The V and J genes are TRBV6-5 and TRBJ1-3; a possible D gene is TRBD1 (5 bases). The CDR3 loop spans 15 amino acids. V lost 7 bases and J lost 0, with 13 bases in between. In germline, CDR1 is MNHEY, CDR2 SVGAGI. The CDR3 nucleotides are TGTGCCAGCACCGAAGCAGGGTCCTCTGGAAACACCATATATTTT. This gives the protein CASTEAGSSGNTIYF.

The chain uses TRBV5-6 and TRBJ2-5; 8 bases map to TRBD1. The J call is doubtful: the DNA matches TRBJ2-7 better. The CDR3 spans 17 residues. Germline V gene lookup returns CDR1 SGHDT and CDR2 YYEEEE. CDR3 in DNA: TGTGCCAGCAGCTTGGGGGCATCAGGGGGCCCCCCCTACGAGCAGTACTTC. Amino acid sequence: CASSLGASGGPPYEQYF.

CDR3 loop: CAWMGHRGTYGYTF. The DNA of the CDR3 is TGTGCCTGGATGGGGCACAGGGGGACCTATGGCTACACCTTC. The chain couples TRBV30 to TRBJ1-2; TRBD1 matches at 8 bases. The junction had 8 bases not matched to a gene; V was cut back by 4 bases and J by 4 bases. The CDR3 totals 14 residues. Looked up from germline, CDR1 is GTSNPN and CDR2 is SVGIG (reference sequence).

V usage is TRBV4-1 and J usage is TRBJ1-2, with unresolved D. The CDR3 covers 14 residues. Germline V gene sequence: CDR1 MGHRA, CDR2 YSYEKL. Trimming stripped 1 base from V and 8 bases from J, with 14 bases between. The DNA for the CDR3 is TGCGCCAGCAGCCAAGTTCAGGCTGGATGGGGCTACACCTTC. It encodes CASSQVQAGWGYTF.

The V gene is TRBV28, the J gene TRBJ1-2; D perhaps matches TRBD1 (5 bases). Germline CDR1 is MDHEN and CDR2 is SYDVKM. With 2 bases removed from V and 4 bases from J, the gap between germline ends came to 5 bases. This CDR3 spans 12 amino acids. The CDR3 sequence is CASSLGAYGYTF. The CDR3 region has the DNA TGTGCCAGCAGTTTAGGGGCCTATGGCTACACCTTC.

As for this clone: Other DNA sequences in the same sample also yield this CDR3. This chain uses TRBV2 with TRBJ2-7; weak D call: TRBD1 (6 bases). Germline V lookup: CDR1 SNHLY, CDR2 FYNNEI. Trimming pared 5 bases from V and 0 bases from J, leaving 14 bases between. The CDR3 is made up of 15 amino acids. This CDR3 reads CASSRDRMNSYEQYF. Here the CDR3 DNA reads TGTGCCAGCAGTAGAGACAGGATGAACTCCTACGAGCAGTACTTC.

The chain uses TRBV6-1 and TRBJ1-2, with 8 bases fitting TRBD1. Trimming removed 10 bases from V and 8 bases from J; junction bases left unmatched: 18. CDR3 size: 15 residues. The V gene's germline CDR1 is MNHNS and CDR2 SASEGT. For the CDR3, the DNA is TGTGCCATAGGACAGGGAATTACGCCCTATCGGGGCTACACCTTC. Translation gives CAIGQGITPYRGYTF.